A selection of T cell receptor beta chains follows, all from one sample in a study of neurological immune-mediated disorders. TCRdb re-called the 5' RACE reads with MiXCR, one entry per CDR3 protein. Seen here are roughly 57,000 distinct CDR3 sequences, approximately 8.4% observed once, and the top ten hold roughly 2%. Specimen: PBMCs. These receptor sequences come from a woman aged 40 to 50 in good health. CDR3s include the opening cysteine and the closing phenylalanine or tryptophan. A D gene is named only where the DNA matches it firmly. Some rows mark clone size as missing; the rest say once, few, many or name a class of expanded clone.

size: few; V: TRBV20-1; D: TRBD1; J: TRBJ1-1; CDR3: CSASDRGGNTEAFF; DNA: TGCAGTGCTAGTGACAGGGGAGGGAACACTGAAGCTTTCTTT
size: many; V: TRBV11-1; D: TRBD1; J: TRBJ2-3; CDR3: CASSLEVDRGIRDTQYF; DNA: TGTGCCAGCAGCTTAGAGGTGGACAGGGGAATTCGGGATACGCAGTATTTT
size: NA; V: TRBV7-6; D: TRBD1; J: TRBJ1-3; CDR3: CASSPGGTGKVPGNTIYF; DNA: TGTGCCAGCAGCCCGGGGGGGACAGGGAAAGTGCCTGGAAACACCATATATTTT
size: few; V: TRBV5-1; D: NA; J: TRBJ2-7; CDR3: CASSGGRSYEQYF; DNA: TGCGCCAGCTCCGGGGGCAGATCCTACGAGCAGTACTTC
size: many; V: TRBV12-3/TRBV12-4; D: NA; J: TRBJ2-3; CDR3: CASSFPDWKLTDTQYF; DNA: TGTGCCAGCAGTTTCCCGGACTGGAAACTCACAGATACGCAGTATTTT
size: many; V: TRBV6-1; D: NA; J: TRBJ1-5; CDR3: CASNLKQGNSNQPQHF; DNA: TGTGCCAGCAACCTTAAACAGGGAAATAGCAATCAGCCCCAGCATTTT
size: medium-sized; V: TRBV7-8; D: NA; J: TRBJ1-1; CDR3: CASSAAAGLGQTEAFF; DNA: TGTGCCAGCAGCGCGGCGGCAGGGCTGGGGCAAACTGAAGCTTTCTTT
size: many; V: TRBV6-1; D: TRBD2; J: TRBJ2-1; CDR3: CASRVAGGPGNEQFF; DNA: TGTGCCAGCAGGGTAGCGGGAGGGCCCGGCAATGAGCAGTTCTTC
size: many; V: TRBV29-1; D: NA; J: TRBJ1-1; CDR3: CSVEDYGVLYTEAFF; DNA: TGCAGCGTTGAAGATTACGGGGTCTTGTACACTGAAGCTTTCTTT
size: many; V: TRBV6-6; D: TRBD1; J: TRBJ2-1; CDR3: CASSSDRREQFF; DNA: TGTGCCAGCAGCTCGGACAGGAGGGAGCAGTTCTTC
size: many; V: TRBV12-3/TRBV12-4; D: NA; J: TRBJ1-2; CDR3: CASSFRQAGDPYGYTF; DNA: TGTGCCAGCAGTTTTCGGCAGGCCGGGGACCCATATGGCTACACCTTC
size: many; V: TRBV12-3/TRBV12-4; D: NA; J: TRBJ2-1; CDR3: CASSYRALNEQFF; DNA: TGTGCCAGCAGCTACCGGGCTCTCAATGAGCAGTTCTTC
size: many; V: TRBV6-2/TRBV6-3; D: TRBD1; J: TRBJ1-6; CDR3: CASRRQGLHNSPLHF; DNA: TGTGCCAGCCGAAGACAGGGTCTGCATAATTCACCCCTCCACTTT
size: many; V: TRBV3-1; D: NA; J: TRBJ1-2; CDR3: CASSQGFEGGGYTF; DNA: TGTGCCAGCAGCCAAGGATTCGAGGGAGGCGGCTACACCTTC
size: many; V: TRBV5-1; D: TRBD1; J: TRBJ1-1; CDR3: CASSLAPGGPGTEAFF; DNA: TGCGCCAGCAGCCTGGCCCCAGGGGGCCCGGGCACTGAAGCTTTCTTT
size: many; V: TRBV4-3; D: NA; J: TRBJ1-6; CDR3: CASSPRGGIESPLHF; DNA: TGCGCCAGCAGCCCAAGAGGGGGGATAGAATCACCCCTCCACTTT
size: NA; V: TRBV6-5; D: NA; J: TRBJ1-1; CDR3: CASSYSVVENTEAFF; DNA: TGTGCCAGCAGTTACTCGGTTGTCGAGAACACTGAAGCTTTCTTT
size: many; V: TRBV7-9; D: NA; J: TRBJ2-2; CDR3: CASSLVSRAGELFF; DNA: TGTGCCAGCAGCTTAGTATCCAGGGCCGGGGAGCTGTTTTTT
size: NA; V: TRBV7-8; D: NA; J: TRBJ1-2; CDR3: CASSLAQPPADYGYTF; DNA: TGTGCCAGCAGCTTAGCCCAGCCCCCGGCGGACTATGGCTACACCTTC
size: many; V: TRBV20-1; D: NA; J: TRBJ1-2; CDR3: CSARDLLRGGGYGYTF; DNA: TGCAGTGCTAGAGATCTTCTGCGGGGAGGGGGGTATGGCTACACCTTC
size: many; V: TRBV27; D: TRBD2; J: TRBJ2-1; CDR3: CASSSGTSSPHEQFF; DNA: TGTGCCAGCAGTTCCGGGACTAGCTCGCCGCATGAGCAGTTCTTC
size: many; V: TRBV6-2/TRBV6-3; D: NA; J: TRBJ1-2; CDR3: CASTSFYGYTF; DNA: TGTGCCAGCACCAGCTTCTATGGCTACACCTTC
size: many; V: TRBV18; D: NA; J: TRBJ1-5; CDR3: CASSPEPGHHSNQPQHF; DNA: TGTGCCAGCTCACCAGAACCGGGACACCATAGCAATCAGCCCCAGCATTTT
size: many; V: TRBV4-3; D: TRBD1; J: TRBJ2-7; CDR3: CASSQGTGYEQYF; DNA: TGCGCCAGCAGCCAAGGGACAGGCTACGAGCAGTACTTC
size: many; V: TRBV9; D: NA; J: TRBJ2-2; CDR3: CASGLGAGELFF; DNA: TGTGCCAGCGGCCTAGGCGCCGGGGAGCTGTTTTTT
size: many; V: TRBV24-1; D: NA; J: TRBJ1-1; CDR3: CATSVPGAAVFF; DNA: TGTGCCACCAGTGTCCCTGGCGCCGCGGTCTTTTTT
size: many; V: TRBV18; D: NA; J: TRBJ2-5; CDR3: CASSPAQTYQETQYF; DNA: TGTGCCAGCTCACCCGCTCAGACGTACCAAGAGACCCAGTACTTC
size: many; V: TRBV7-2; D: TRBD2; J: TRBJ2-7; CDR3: CASSPPGASGRSEQYF; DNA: TGTGCCAGCAGCCCCCCTGGGGCTAGCGGGAGGAGCGAGCAGTACTTC
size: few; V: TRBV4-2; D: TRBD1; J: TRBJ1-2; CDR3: CASSLTDRQGPGYTF; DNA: TGTGCCAGCAGCCTGACAGATAGACAGGGACCTGGCTACACCTTC
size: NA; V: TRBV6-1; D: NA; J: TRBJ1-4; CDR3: CATVGRIATNEKLFF; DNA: TGTGCCACAGTAGGACGGATTGCAACTAATGAAAAACTGTTTTTT
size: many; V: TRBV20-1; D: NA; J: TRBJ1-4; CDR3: CSARAHLGFYEKLFF; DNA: TGCAGTGCTAGAGCTCATCTGGGGTTCTACGAAAAACTGTTTTTT
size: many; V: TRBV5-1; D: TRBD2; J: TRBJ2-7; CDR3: CASRLELAGAVEQYF; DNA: TGCGCCAGCAGATTGGAACTAGCGGGAGCGGTAGAGCAGTACTTC
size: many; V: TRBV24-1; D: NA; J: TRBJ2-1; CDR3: CATSGVPGEQFF; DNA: TGTGCCACCAGTGGGGTACCGGGGGAGCAGTTCTTC
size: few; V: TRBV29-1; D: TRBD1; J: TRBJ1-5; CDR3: CSVSTGTGQPQHF; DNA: TGCAGCGTCTCGACAGGGACGGGACAGCCCCAGCATTTT
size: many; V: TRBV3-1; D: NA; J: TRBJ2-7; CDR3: CASNQRGTTYEQYF; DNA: TGTGCCAGCAACCAGAGGGGGACGACCTACGAGCAGTACTTC
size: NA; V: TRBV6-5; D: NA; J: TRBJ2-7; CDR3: CASGYSRGTYEQYF; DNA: TGTGCCAGCGGCTATAGTCGAGGGACCTACGAGCAGTACTTC
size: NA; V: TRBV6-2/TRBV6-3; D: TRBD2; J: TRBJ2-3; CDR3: CASSYVLAGLTDTQYF; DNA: TGTGCCAGCAGTTACGTCCTAGCGGGCCTCACAGATACGCAGTATTTT
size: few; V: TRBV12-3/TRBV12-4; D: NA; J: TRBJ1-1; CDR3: CASSLRPGATEAFF; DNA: TGTGCCAGCAGTTTACGGCCGGGGGCCACTGAAGCTTTCTTT
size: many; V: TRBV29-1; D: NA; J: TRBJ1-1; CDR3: CSVVWSTEAFF; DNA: TGCAGCGTTGTATGGTCCACTGAAGCTTTCTTT
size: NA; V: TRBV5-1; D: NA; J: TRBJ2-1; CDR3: CASSSSWGTYSYNEQFF; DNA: TGCGCCAGCAGCTCGTCGTGGGGGACATACTCCTACAATGAGCAGTTCTTC
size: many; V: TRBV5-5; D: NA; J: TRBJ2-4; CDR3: CASSTLAKNIQYF; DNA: TGTGCCAGCTCCACGTTAGCCAAAAACATTCAGTACTTC
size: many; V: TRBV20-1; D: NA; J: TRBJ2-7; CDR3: CSAPRRPFDEQYF; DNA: TGCAGTGCTCCTCGGAGGCCTTTCGACGAGCAGTACTTC
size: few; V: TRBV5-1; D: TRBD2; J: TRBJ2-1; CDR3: CASSVAGGLAGRGGQFF; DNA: TGCGCCAGCAGCGTAGCAGGAGGACTAGCGGGACGGGGGGGGCAGTTCTTC
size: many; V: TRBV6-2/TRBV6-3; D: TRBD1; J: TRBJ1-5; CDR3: CASNEQGETNQPQHF; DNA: TGTGCCAGCAACGAACAGGGGGAAACGAATCAGCCCCAGCATTTT
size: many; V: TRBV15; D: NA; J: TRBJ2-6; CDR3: CATSRDSGSGANVLTF; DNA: TGTGCCACCAGCCGGGACTCCGGCTCTGGGGCCAACGTCCTGACTTTC
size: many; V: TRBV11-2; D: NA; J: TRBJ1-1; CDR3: CASSFSHPGGTEAFF; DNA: TGTGCCAGCAGCTTTTCCCATCCGGGTGGTACTGAAGCTTTCTTT
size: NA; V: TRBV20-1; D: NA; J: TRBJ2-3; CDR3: CSARDGLFSTDMQYF; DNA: TGCAGTGCTAGAGATGGTTTATTCAGCACAGATATGCAGTATTTT
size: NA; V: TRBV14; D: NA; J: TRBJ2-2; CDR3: CASARGVETGELFF; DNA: TGTGCCAGCGCGCGGGGCGTGGAGACCGGGGAGCTGTTTTTT
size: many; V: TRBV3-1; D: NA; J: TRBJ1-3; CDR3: CASSMGPGKSSGNTIYF; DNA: TGTGCCAGCAGCATGGGCCCAGGGAAAAGCTCTGGAAACACCATATATTTT
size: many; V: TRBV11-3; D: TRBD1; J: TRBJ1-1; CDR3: CASSRRTGRWTEAFF; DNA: TGTGCCAGCAGCCGCCGGACAGGGCGGTGGACTGAAGCTTTCTTT
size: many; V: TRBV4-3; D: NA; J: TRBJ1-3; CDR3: CASSPIGSGALDAGNTIYF; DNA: TGCGCCAGCAGCCCAATCGGTTCGGGGGCTTTGGATGCTGGAAACACCATATATTTT
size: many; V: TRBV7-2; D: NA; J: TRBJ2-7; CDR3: CASSLGGRGREQYF; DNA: TGTGCCAGCAGCTTAGGGGGCAGGGGCCGGGAGCAGTACTTC
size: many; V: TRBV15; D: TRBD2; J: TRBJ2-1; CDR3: CATSRTSGGGNEQFF; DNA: TGTGCCACCAGTCGGACTAGCGGGGGAGGCAATGAGCAGTTCTTC
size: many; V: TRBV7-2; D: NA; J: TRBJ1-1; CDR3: CASSRAANTEAFF; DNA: TGTGCCAGCAGCCGGGCCGCGAACACTGAAGCTTTCTTT
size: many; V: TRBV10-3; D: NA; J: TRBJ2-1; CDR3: CAITGTGTGEQFF; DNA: TGTGCCATCACCGGGACGGGGACGGGAGAGCAGTTCTTC